This TCR beta chain emerged from a study of metastatic and nonmetastatic thyroid tumors. Overall study: Repertoires were compared across blood and tumor or nodule tissue from malignant and benign thyroid patients. Findings of the study overall: It was reported that TCR beta diversity was significantly higher in malignant thyroid tumors than benign nodules, in blood and tumor.

This clone was seen repeatedly, ten times or more. Its antigen is as yet unknown. Original processing notes: Researchers built a distant-metastasis classifier for papillary thyroid cancer that drew on CDR3 differences across clinicopathological groups. MiXCR was used by TCRdb to re-call the PCR reads. The V and J calls shown here were made by TCRdb, not taken from the authors' results. Found here are about 85,000 clones, 7.5% to 9% of them singletons; the top ten hold 8.8%. Before thyroid surgery, none of the patients had received any treatment. In germline, CDR1 is GTSNPN, CDR2 SVGIG (reference sequence). The CDR3 has 14 amino acids. Germline trimming cut 2 bases from V and 7 bases from J; bases unmatched to any gene: 8.

Sequences were obtained from blood. This receptor was taken from a female donor with papillary thyroid cancer or a benign thyroid nodule (not recorded which). Some clones in this sample may be carry-over from other donors' samples. The V gene is TRBV30, the J gene TRBJ1-5, with 7 bases that match TRBD1. The CDR3 loop reads CAWSSGTVEQPQHF. The CDR3 coding sequence is TGTGCCTGGAGTTCCGGGACAGTCGAGCAGCCCCAGCATTTT.